Listed below are T cell receptor beta chains from one sample, sequenced in a study of shared clonotypes between healthy human individuals. Here immunoSEQ multiplex PCR was the method, and the copy in TCRdb shows in-frame clones only, minus some. The sample has about 1 million clones; 65% to 80% are singletons. The sequenced material came from memory CD4+ T cells sorted from blood. The receptors here all came from a man younger than 30 in good health. Both conserved end residues are part of each CDR3.

len | v_gene | CDR3aa
16 | TRBV6-1 | CASSVSAGPTNEKLFF
14 | TRBV19 | CASTHRTSGNTIYF
12 | TRBV5-1 | CASSPDTDTQYF
14 | TRBV15 | CATSRGGTSYEQYF
13 | TRBV6-6 | CASSFTGNYEQYF
13 | TRBV9 | CASSVEGTTTQYF
15 | TRBV9 | CASSAGGPGGSGYTF
13 | TRBV6-1 | CASRADGTDTQYF
14 | TRBV5-1 | CASKGIQNNSPLHF
15 | TRBV29-1 | CSVEVYSATNEKLFF
13 | TRBV7-2 | CASGRQSNQPQHF
12 | TRBV2 | CASSRETDTQYF
15 | TRBV9 | CASSTAGHESDTQYF
13 | TRBV6-5 | CASSYSGTDTQYF
13 | TRBV5-6 | CASRRGTNEKLFF